This T cell receptor beta chain derives from a study of spatial heterogeneity in lung cancer. Study as a whole: More than eight raw reads, on average, carried each unique TCR and UMI combination.

Time point of the sample: sample taken at primary tumor resection. Tumor, nontumor lung or frozen PBMC supplied whole RNA that was sequenced unsorted. Germline V gene sequence: CDR1 SNHLY, CDR2 FYNNEI. Trimming took off 8 bases at V and 4 bases at J, with 11 bases between the two ends. The length of the CDR3 is 13 residues. This clonotype was recorded a few times. The study tagged each TCR cDNA molecule with a unique molecular identifier. A single record per CDR3 protein comes from TCRdb applying MiXCR to the 5' RACE reads. This repertoire shows tens of thousands of distinct CDR3 sequences, approximately 12% found once; its top ten account for about 38%.

This rearrangement joins TRBV2 to TRBJ1-4; tentative D call: TRBD1 (6 bases). The receptor comes from a male donor with early-stage non-small cell lung cancer. Material: PBMCs, obtained at surgery. The CDR3 nucleotides are TGTGCCAGCGGGGGCAGTATTAATGAAAAACTGTTTTTT. Translated, it gives CASGGSINEKLFF.